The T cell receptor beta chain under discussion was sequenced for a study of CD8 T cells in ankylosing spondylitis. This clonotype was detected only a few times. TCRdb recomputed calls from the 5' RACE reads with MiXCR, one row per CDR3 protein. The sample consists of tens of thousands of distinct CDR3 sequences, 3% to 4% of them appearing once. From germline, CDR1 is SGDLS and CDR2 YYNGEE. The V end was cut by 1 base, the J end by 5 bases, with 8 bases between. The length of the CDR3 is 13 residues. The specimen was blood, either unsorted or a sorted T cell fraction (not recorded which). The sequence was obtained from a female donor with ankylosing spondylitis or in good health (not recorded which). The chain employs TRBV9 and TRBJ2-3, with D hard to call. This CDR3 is CASSVSAEDTQYF. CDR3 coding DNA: TGTGCCAGCAGCGTATCTGCGGAAGATACGCAGTATTTT.